One and the same sample provided the 24 T cell receptor beta chains below, sequenced in a study of shared clonotypes between healthy human individuals. Here immunoSEQ multiplex PCR was the method, and the copy in TCRdb shows in-frame clones only, minus some. The data contain approximately 2.5 million clones, just over 90% of them singletons. Sequenced sample: naive CD4+ T cells sorted from blood. Subset noted: CD45RA+ positively selected. Source of these receptors: a man aged 18 to 29 in good health.

With regard to this clone: The same CDR3 arises from other DNA sequences in this sample as well. The chain uses TRBV30 and TRBJ2-5; D uncertain. In germline, CDR1 is GTSNPN, CDR2 SVGIG (reference sequence). The CDR3 has 11 residues. V was trimmed by 2 bases and J by 5 bases, leaving 6 bases between them. DNA of the CDR3: TGTGCCTGGAGTTTGGAGGAGACCCAGTACTTC. Its protein product is CAWSLEETQYF. Based on the CDR3 plus reference TRBV30 and TRBJ2-5, the full variable domain is SQTIHQWPATLVQPVGSPLSLECTVEGTSNPNLYWYRQAAGRGLQLLFYSVGIGQISSEVPQNLSASRPQDRQFILSSKKLLLSDSGFYLCAWSLEETQYFGPGTRLLVL.

CDR3 protein: CASSYGTSGQETQYF. Here the CDR3 DNA reads TGTGCCAGCAGTTATGGGACTAGCGGACAAGAGACCCAGTACTTC. The chain has TRBV6-5 and TRBJ2-5; 11 nucleotides match TRBD2. CDR1 MNHEY and CDR2 SVGAGI come from the germline V gene. The V segment lost 3 bases and the J segment 2 bases; nucleotides outside the gene matches: 2. The CDR3 has 15 residues.

V usage is TRBV4-1 and J usage is TRBJ2-7, with 10 bases aligning to TRBD2. V lost 4 bases to trimming and J lost 0 bases; unmatched junction nucleotides: 6. This CDR3 is 16 amino acids long. From germline, CDR1 is MGHRA and CDR2 YSYEKL. The CDR3 coding sequence is TGCGCCAGCAGCCGATTCGCTAGCGGGAGCTCCTACGAGCAGTACTTC. Amino acid sequence: CASSRFASGSSYEQYF.

The rearrangement links TRBV13 to TRBJ2-7; D remains unclear. V gave up 6 bases and J gave up 6 bases, with 15 bases separating them. The CDR3 is made up of 13 amino acids. Germline lookup yields CDR1 PRHDT and CDR2 FYEKMQ (reference sequence). Here the CDR3 DNA reads TGTGCCAGCAGTCCCGACATTCTCGGCGAGCAGTACTTC. It codes for CASSPDILGEQYF.

This clone was picked up one time. CDR3 sequence: CASPWGITQYF. CDR3 DNA sequence: TGTGCAAGTCCCTGGGGGATAACCCAGTACTTC. The gene calls are TRBV12-2 and TRBJ2-5. TRBV12-2 is shown as a pseudogene. The CDR3 has 11 residues.

The chain couples TRBV5-1 to TRBJ2-1; D remains ambiguous. This CDR3 comprises 15 residues. Trimming took off 3 bases at V and 9 bases at J, with 19 bases between the two ends. Germline CDR1 reads SGHRS; CDR2 reads YFSETQ. CDR3 protein: CASSYGGVGRAEQFF. The CDR3, as DNA: TGCGCCAGCAGCTACGGCGGAGTAGGACGTGCTGAGCAGTTCTTC.

The CDR3 coding sequence is TGTGCCAGCAGTGAACAGAGTCAGGGGACAGGCTACACCTTC. Translating it yields CASSEQSQGTGYTF. The chain uses TRBV6-1 and TRBJ1-2; D may be TRBD1 (6 bases). Per germline, CDR1 MNHNS and CDR2 SASEGT. V gave up 2 bases and J gave up 8 bases, with 15 bases separating them. This CDR3 region has 14 residues.

This sequence joins TRBV6-1 and TRBJ1-5; 10 bases map to TRBD1. The CDR3 extends over 16 amino acids. CDR1 is MNHNS, CDR2 SASEGT, per germline. With 4 bases clipped from V and 1 base from J, the junction kept 4 bases outside the gene matches. The CDR3 spells CASSGGTGVSNQPQHF. CDR3 sequence (DNA): TGTGCCAGCAGTGGTGGGACAGGGGTGAGCAATCAGCCCCAGCATTTT.

The V and J genes are TRBV6-5 and TRBJ1-2; D possibly corresponds to TRBD1 (6 bases). The CDR3 has 14 residues. The V end lost 7 bases, the J end lost 0 bases, and 12 bases lay between the germline ends. Germline V gene lookup returns CDR1 MNHEY and CDR2 SVGAGI. The CDR3 DNA follows: TGTGCCAGCATAGACAGGACAGCTAACTATGGCTACACCTTC. It encodes CASIDRTANYGYTF.

The rearrangement uses TRBV2 and TRBJ2-7; 13 bases agree with TRBD2. With 6 bases clipped from V and 5 bases from J, the junction kept 13 bases outside the gene matches. This CDR3 is built from 17 residues. Germline V gene data show CDR1 as SNHLY and CDR2 as FYNNEI. The CDR3 sequence is CASRRLAGGAEANEQYF. CDR3 DNA sequence: TGTGCCAGCAGACGACTAGCGGGGGGCGCGGAGGCCAACGAGCAGTACTTC.

The V and J genes are TRBV6-5 and TRBJ1-1; tentatively, D is TRBD1 (5 bases). This CDR3 region has 14 residues. The germline CDR1 and CDR2 sequences are MNHEY and SVGAGI. Trimming left V 0 bases short and J 8 bases short, with 13 bases between. The CDR3 protein is CASSYSSGRAEAFF. Written as DNA, the CDR3 is TGTGCCAGCAGTTACTCGAGCGGCAGGGCCGAAGCTTTCTTT.

The chain joins TRBV19 to TRBJ1-5; possible D gene TRBD1, 5 bases. V was shortened by 9 bases and J by 0 bases, with 18 bases between the two germline ends. The CDR3 is 16 residues long. Germline assignment: CDR1 LNHDA and CDR2 SQIVND (reference sequence). The CDR3 reads CASRGAWPYSNQPQHF. CDR3 coding DNA: TGTGCCAGCAGAGGGGCTTGGCCTTATAGCAATCAGCCCCAGCATTTT. Variable domain in full (rest from reference TRBV19 and TRBJ1-5): DGGITQSPKYLFRKEGQNVTLSCEQNLNHDAMYWYRQDPGQGLRLIYYSQIVNDFQKGDIAEGYSVSREKKESFPLTVTSAQKNPTAFYLCASRGAWPYSNQPQHFGDGTRLSIL.

This chain uses TRBV19 with TRBJ2-1; tentatively, D is TRBD2 (6 bases). V lost 4 bases to trimming and J lost 7 bases, with 14 bases between them. The CDR3 covers 14 residues. Germline CDR1 is LNHDA and CDR2 is SQIVND (reference sequence). In DNA, the CDR3 is TGTGCCAGTAGTAACGATGAGCGGGTAAATGAGCAGTTCTTC. Amino acid sequence: CASSNDERVNEQFF. The full variable domain, in which reference TRBV19 and TRBJ2-1 provide the parts outside the CDR3, is DGGITQSPKYLFRKEGQNVTLSCEQNLNHDAMYWYRQDPGQGLRLIYYSQIVNDFQKGDIAEGYSVSREKKESFPLTVTSAQKNPTAFYLCASSNDERVNEQFFGPGTRLTVL.

The chain carries TRBV5-1 and TRBJ2-3, with TRBD1 matching over 8 bases. Trimming removed 4 bases from V and 0 bases from J; junction bases left unmatched: 10. Looked up from germline, CDR1 is SGHRS and CDR2 is YFSETQ. There are 17 residues in the CDR3. The CDR3: CASSTGQGVTSTDTQYF. The CDR3 DNA follows: TGCGCCAGCAGCACCGGACAGGGTGTTACTAGCACAGATACGCAGTATTTT.

The genes are TRBV7-2 and TRBJ2-3; no definite D call. There are 16 residues in the CDR3. Germline loops: CDR1 SGHTA, CDR2 FQGNSA. The V gene lost 3 bases and the J gene lost 3 bases, with 16 bases spanning the gap. The CDR3 loop is CASSFQGSGGTDTQYF. Written as DNA, the CDR3 is TGTGCCAGCAGCTTTCAAGGTTCAGGTGGAACAGATACGCAGTATTTT.

This clone was recorded once. V usage is TRBV6-5 and J usage is TRBJ1-2; D possibly corresponds to TRBD1 (5 bases). Germline V gene sequence: CDR1 MNHEY, CDR2 SVGAGI. The V and J ends lost 7 bases and 7 bases respectively, with 19 bases between them. The CDR3 sequence is 14 residues long. The CDR3 region has the DNA TGTGCCAGCAATCCCGGGGCAGGTGCAGGTGGCTACACCTTC. It yields the protein CASNPGAGAGGYTF.

With respect to this clone: Distinct nucleotide sequences in the sample also encode this CDR3. The chain combines TRBV7-2 with TRBJ2-7; D is perhaps TRBD2 (5 bases). The CDR3 covers 13 residues. V was shortened by 4 bases and J by 1 base, with 8 bases between the two germline ends. Per germline, CDR1 SGHTA and CDR2 FQGNSA. The CDR3 protein is CASSSRGSYEQYF. Here the CDR3 DNA reads TGTGCCAGCAGCTCGCGAGGGTCCTACGAGCAGTACTTC.

This clone was observed a single time. The chain uses TRBV9 and TRBJ1-2, with D unresolved. Trimming took off 0 bases at V and 4 bases at J, with 10 bases between the two ends. Germline CDR1 and CDR2: SGDLS and YYNGEE. The CDR3 length is 14 residues. CDR3 in amino acids: CASSVDSGGYGYTF. As DNA, the CDR3 is TGTGCCAGCAGCGTAGACTCGGGCGGCTATGGCTACACCTTC.

The chain is built from TRBV6-1 and TRBJ1-3, with 7 positions matching TRBD1. V gave up 3 bases and J gave up 4 bases; unmatched junction bases: 15. CDR1 MNHNS and CDR2 SASEGT come from the germline V gene. The CDR3 covers 18 residues. The CDR3 sequence is CASSEREIPGQKGNTIYF. CDR3 bases: TGTGCCAGCAGTGAGAGAGAAATACCGGGACAGAAGGGAAACACCATATATTTT.

This chain links TRBV7-2 with TRBJ2-1; D unclear. The CDR3 consists of 14 residues. Deletions cut 4 bases from V and 3 bases from J, with 10 bases between. Germline V lookup: CDR1 SGHTA, CDR2 FQGNSA. The CDR3: CASSSQSSYNEQFF. CDR3 nucleotide sequence: TGTGCCAGCAGCTCCCAATCGAGCTACAATGAGCAGTTCTTC.

The chain is built from TRBV19 and TRBJ2-7; D is possibly TRBD1 or TRBD2 (5 bases each). The V end lost 5 bases, the J end lost 2 bases, and 16 bases lay between the germline ends. Germline V gene lookup returns CDR1 LNHDA and CDR2 SQIVND (reference sequence). The CDR3 spans 15 residues. DNA for the CDR3: TGTGCCAGTAGTCGGGAAATGAGGACAACCTACGAGCAGTACTTC. Translating gives CASSREMRTTYEQYF.

The chain couples TRBV6-1 to TRBJ1-6, with no clear D. This CDR3 comprises 15 residues. Germline V gene sequence: CDR1 MNHNS, CDR2 SASEGT. The V and J ends lost 5 bases and 4 bases respectively, with 12 bases between them. CDR3 sequence: CASSPTDGYNSPLHF. For the CDR3, the DNA is TGTGCCAGCAGTCCCACGGACGGATATAATTCACCCCTCCACTTT.

The chain links TRBV7-8 to TRBJ2-1, with 7 bases fitting TRBD2. V lost 5 bases and J lost 0; bases outside the gene matches: 4. Germline V gives CDR1 SGHVS, CDR2 FQNEAQ. This CDR3 spans 15 amino acids. CDR3 protein: CASSPLASSYNEQFF. The CDR3 nucleotides are TGTGCCAGCAGCCCACTAGCGAGCTCCTACAATGAGCAGTTCTTC.

V usage is TRBV20-1 and J usage is TRBJ2-1; D gene uncertain. This CDR3 is 10 amino acids long. V was trimmed by 6 bases and J by 6 bases, leaving 6 bases between them. In germline, CDR1 is DFQATT, CDR2 SNEGSKA (reference sequence). CDR3 residues: CSALFNEQFF. The CDR3 DNA follows: TGCAGTGCCCTATTCAATGAGCAGTTCTTC.